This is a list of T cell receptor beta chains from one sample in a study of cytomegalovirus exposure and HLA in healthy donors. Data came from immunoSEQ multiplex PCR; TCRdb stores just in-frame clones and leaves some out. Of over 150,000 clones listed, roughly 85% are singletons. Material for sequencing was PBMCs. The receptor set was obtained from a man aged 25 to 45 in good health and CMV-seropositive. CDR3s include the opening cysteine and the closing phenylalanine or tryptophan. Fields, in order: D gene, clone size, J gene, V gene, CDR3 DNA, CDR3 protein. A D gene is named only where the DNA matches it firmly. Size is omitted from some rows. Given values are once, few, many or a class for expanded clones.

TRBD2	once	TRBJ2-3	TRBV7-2	TGTGCCAGCAGCCCGAACTTTAGCGGGAGGGGGTCAGATACGCAGTATTTT	CASSPNFSGRGSDTQYF
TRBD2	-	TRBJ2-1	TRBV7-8	TGTGCCAGCAGCACCTTGACTAGCGGGAGTTTTCCTGAGCAGTTCTTC	CASSTLTSGSFPEQFF
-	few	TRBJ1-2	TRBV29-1	TGCAGCATTGGTGGGGCCAGCAACACTAACTATGGCTACACCTTC	CSIGGASNTNYGYTF
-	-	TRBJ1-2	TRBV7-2	TGTGCCAGCAGCTTATCGTCGTCGGTCTATGGCTACACCTTC	CASSLSSSVYGYTF
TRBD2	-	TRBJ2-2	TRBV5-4	TGTGCCAGCAGCTTTTTTGGGGCGGGAGGGTATTCAGGAACCGGGGAGCTGTTTTTT	CASSFFGAGGYSGTGELFF
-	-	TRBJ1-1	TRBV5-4	TGTGCCAGCAGCTTATCTCCCGGGGCGGGAACTGAAGCTTTCTTT	CASSLSPGAGTEAFF
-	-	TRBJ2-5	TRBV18	TGTGCCAGCTCACCACCAGCCCAACAAGAGACCCAGTACTTC	CASSPPAQQETQYF
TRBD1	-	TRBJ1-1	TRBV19	TGTGCCAGTAGTATCTGGGACAGGGGGCTGGGAGAAGCTTTCTTT	CASSIWDRGLGEAFF
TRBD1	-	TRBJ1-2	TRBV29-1	TGCAGCGTTGAAGAGGGACAGGGGAACTATGGCTACACCTTC	CSVEEGQGNYGYTF
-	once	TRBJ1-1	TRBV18	TGTGCCAGCTCAAGCGGGGAGGCTGAAGCTTTCTTT	CASSSGEAEAFF
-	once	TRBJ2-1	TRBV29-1	TGCAGCGTTGAAGGCGGGACCTCCTACAATGAGAAGTTCTTC	CSVEGGTSYNEKFF
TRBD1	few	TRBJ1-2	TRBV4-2	TGTGCCAGCAGCCAAAACCAGGGGGAGAGCTATGGCTACACCTTC	CASSQNQGESYGYTF
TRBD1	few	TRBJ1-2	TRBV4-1	TGCGCCAGCAGCCAAGGCAGGGGGCCCTATGGCTACACCTTC	CASSQGRGPYGYTF
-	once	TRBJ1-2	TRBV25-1	TGTGCCAGCAGTGAATGGTTCGGCTATGGCTACACCTTC	CASSEWFGYGYTF
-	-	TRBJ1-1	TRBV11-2	TGTGCCAGCAGCTTAGTGAACAGCGGCACCTCTGAAGCTTTCTTT	CASSLVNSGTSEAFF
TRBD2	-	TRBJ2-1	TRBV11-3	TGTGCCAGCAGCTATGGGACTAGCGCCTCTAGGAATGAGCAGTTCTTC	CASSYGTSASRNEQFF
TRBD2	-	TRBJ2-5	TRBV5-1	TGCGCCAGCAGCTTGCAGCCTAGCGGGAGCGGGGAGACCCAGTACTTC	CASSLQPSGSGETQYF
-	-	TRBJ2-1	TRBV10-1	TGCGCCAGCAGTGAGTCGACTGGAGGAGCTGAGCAGTTCTTC	CASSESTGGAEQFF
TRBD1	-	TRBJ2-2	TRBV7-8	TGTGCCAGCAGCTTTAACAGGGGTAGTTACACCGGGGAGCTGTTTTTT	CASSFNRGSYTGELFF
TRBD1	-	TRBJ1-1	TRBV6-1	TGTGCCAGCAGGGGGACAGGGAACACTGAAGCTTTCTTT	CASRGTGNTEAFF
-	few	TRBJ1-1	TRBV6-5	TGTGCCAGCAGTTACTCTCGGAACACTGAAGCTTTCTTT	CASSYSRNTEAFF
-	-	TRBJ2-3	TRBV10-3	TGTGCCATCAGCATCGGGGGGCATGTAGATACGCAGTATTTT	CAISIGGHVDTQYF
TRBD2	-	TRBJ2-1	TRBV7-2	TGTGCCAGCAGCTGGGGAGGACTAGATGAGCAGTTCTTC	CASSWGGLDEQFF
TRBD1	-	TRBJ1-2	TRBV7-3	TGTGCCAGCAGCCGCCGGGAACAGGGGAACGGCTACACCTTC	CASSRREQGNGYTF
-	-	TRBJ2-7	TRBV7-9	TGTGCCAGCAGCTTTAACTCCTACGAGCAGTACTTC	CASSFNSYEQYF
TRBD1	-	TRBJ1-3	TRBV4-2	TGTGCCAGCAGCCCCCGGGACAGAGGAAACACCATATATTTT	CASSPRDRGNTIYF
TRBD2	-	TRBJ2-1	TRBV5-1	TGCGCCAGCAGCACAACTAGCGGCATCCGTGAGCAGTTCTTC	CASSTTSGIREQFF
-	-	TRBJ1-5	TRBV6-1	TGTGCCAGCAGTGGTCAGGGGACGGATCAGCCCCAGCATTTT	CASSGQGTDQPQHF
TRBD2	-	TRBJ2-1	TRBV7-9	TGTTCCAGCAGGCTGTTTACTAGCGGGAGGGAGAATGAGCAGTTCTTC	CSSRLFTSGRENEQFF
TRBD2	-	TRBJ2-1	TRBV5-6	TGTGCCAGCAGCTGGGGACTATACAGTACCAAGAATGAGCAGTTCTTC	CASSWGLYSTKNEQFF
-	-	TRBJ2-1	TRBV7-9	TGTGCCAGCAGTTATGGCTCGTTCAATGAGCAGTTCTTC	CASSYGSFNEQFF
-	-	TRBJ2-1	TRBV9	TGTGCCAGCAGCGGAACAGGCTCCCCAACCAACAATGAGCAGTTCTTC	CASSGTGSPTNNEQFF
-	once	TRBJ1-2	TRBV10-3	TGTGCCACCTGGACAGCACGGTCTAACTATGGCTACACCTTC	CATWTARSNYGYTF
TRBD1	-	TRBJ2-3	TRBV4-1	TGCGCCAGCACCCGATCGGTCTTGCTCCGGGGACAGGGGGCAGATACGCAGTATTTT	CASTRSVLLRGQGADTQYF
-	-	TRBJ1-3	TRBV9	TGTGCCAGCAGCGTAGGGGCTCTCCGGGGAAACACCATATATTTT	CASSVGALRGNTIYF
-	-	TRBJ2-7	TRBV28	TGTGCCAGCAGTTCCCCCGGCGGAAGAAGCTCCTACGAGCAGTACTTC	CASSSPGGRSSYEQYF
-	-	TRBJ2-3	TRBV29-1	TGCAGCGTTGTCGACTACCGGGCCACAGATACGCAGTATTTT	CSVVDYRATDTQYF
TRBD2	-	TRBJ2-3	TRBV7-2	TGTGCCAGCAGCCCGGGACTAAGCACAGATACGCAGTATTTT	CASSPGLSTDTQYF
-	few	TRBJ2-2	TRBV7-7	TGTGCTAGCAGCTTTGAGGGGGCCGGGGAGCTGTTTTTT	CASSFEGAGELFF
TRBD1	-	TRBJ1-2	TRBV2	TGTGCCAGCAGTGGATACAGGGGTACCTATGGCTACACCTTC	CASSGYRGTYGYTF
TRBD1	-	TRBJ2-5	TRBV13	TGTGCCAGCAGCGAACAGGGGCGGCTGGAAGAGACCCAGTACTTC	CASSEQGRLEETQYF
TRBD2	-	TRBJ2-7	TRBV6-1	TGTGCCAGCAGTGAAGGGGCTAGCGGGAGCTACGAGCAGTACTTC	CASSEGASGSYEQYF
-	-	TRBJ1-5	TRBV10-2	TGCGCCAGCATGAGGGGGGGGCTGTCCTATAGCAATCAGCCCCAGCATTTT	CASMRGGLSYSNQPQHF
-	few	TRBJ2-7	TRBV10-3	TGTGCCATCAGTGAGAGAGAGTACGAGCAGTACTTC	CAISEREYEQYF
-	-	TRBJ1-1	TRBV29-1	TGCAGCGCCTTGGATGGGAGCACTGAAGCTTTCTTT	CSALDGSTEAFF
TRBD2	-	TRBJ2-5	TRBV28	TGTGCCAGCAGCCCCGCGGTAGCGGGAGCGAGGGAGACCCAGTACTTC	CASSPAVAGARETQYF
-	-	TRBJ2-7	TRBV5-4	TGTGCCAGCAGACGGGACACCGCCTCCGAGCAGTACTTC	CASRRDTASEQYF
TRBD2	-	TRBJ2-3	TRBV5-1	TGCGCCAGCCGTACTAGCGGTTCCACAGATACGCAGTATTTT	CASRTSGSTDTQYF